One and the same sample provided the 28 T cell receptor beta chains below, sequenced in a study of beta chain features in type 1 diabetes. These TCRs are of unknown antigen specificity. Regarding the study as a whole: For Type 1 diabetes patients, all four CD4+ subsets carried TCRB CDR3s that were moderately but significantly shorter.

Investigators reverse transcribed all isolated RNA, so they sequenced expressed TCRB transcripts. Clones were sequenced by immunoSEQ multiplex PCR, and TCRdb holds only the in-frame ones, with some missing. The table lists roughly 290,000 clones, approximately 16% of them singletons. The source material was naive CD4+ T cells from blood. The receptors stem from a young man with type 1 diabetes.

This clone appeared a few times. The CDR3 sequence: CASSLRSVGLGFENEQFF. As DNA, the CDR3 is TGTGCCAGCAGCTTAAGGTCTGTGGGACTAGGGTTCGAAAATGAGCAGTTCTTC. The chain carries TRBV11-2 and TRBJ2-1; TRBD2 matches at 8 bases. CDR1 and CDR2 (germline): SGHAT, FQNNGV. CDR3 length: 18 amino acids. With V trimmed by 2 bases and J by 7 bases, 16 bases remained unmatched.

The genes are TRBV29-1 and TRBJ1-1, with D maybe TRBD1 (6 bases). The V gene's germline CDR1 is SQVTM and CDR2 ANQGSEA. V was shortened by 6 bases and J by 5 bases, with 16 bases between the two germline ends. This CDR3 region has 13 residues. The DNA for the CDR3 is TGCAGCGTAGGGGGACGCGCGAAAACTGAAGCTTTCTTT. Residues: CSVGGRAKTEAFF.

Only a few counts were recorded for this clone. Different DNA sequences within this sample yield the same CDR3. The gene calls are TRBV18 and TRBJ2-7; 10 bases are shared with TRBD1. CDR1 KGHSH and CDR2 LQKENI come from the germline V gene. The CDR3 is made up of 15 amino acids. Unmatched junction bases numbered 8, after V lost 6 bases and J lost 3 bases. The DNA for the CDR3 is TGTGCCAGCTCCCCCGGGACAGGGGCAGGCTACGAGCAGTACTTC. Protein product: CASSPGTGAGYEQYF. Together with reference TRBV18 and TRBJ2-7, the CDR3 gives the full variable domain: NAGVMQNPRHLVRRRGQEARLRCSPMKGHSHVYWYRQLPEEGLKFMVYLQKENIIDESGMPKERFSAEFPKEGPSILRIQQVVRGDSAAYFCASSPGTGAGYEQYFGPGTRLTVT.

This clone was counted a few times. This chain joins TRBV19 and TRBJ2-7; 7 bases are a match to TRBD2. The V segment lost 8 bases and the J segment 3 bases; nucleotides outside the gene matches: 7. The CDR3 loop spans 13 amino acids. Germline values: CDR1 LNHDA, CDR2 SQIVND (reference sequence). The CDR3 coding sequence is TGTGCCAGTGCCCAAAGGACTAGCTACGAGCAGTACTTC. Protein sequence: CASAQRTSYEQYF.

The table lists this clone with a few counts. The chain uses TRBV7-8 and TRBJ2-5, with 9 bases fitting TRBD1. The CDR3 contains 16 residues. Germline V gene sequence: CDR1 SGHVS, CDR2 FQNEAQ. The trim removed 5 bases at V and 5 bases at J, leaving 12 bases unmatched. CDR3 protein: CASSVRPGQGSETQYF. The CDR3 nucleotides are TGTGCCAGCAGCGTACGCCCGGGACAGGGTTCGGAGACCCAGTACTTC.

V is TRBV7-2 and J is TRBJ2-1; 7 positions agree with TRBD2. V was pared by 1 base and J by 9 bases, with 9 bases of the junction left unmatched. This CDR3 comprises 15 residues. From germline, CDR1 is SGHTA and CDR2 FQGNSA. Here the CDR3 DNA reads TGTGCCAGCAGCTTAGGGTACAGGACTAGGAGTGAGCAGTTCTTC. Protein sequence: CASSLGYRTRSEQFF.

This clone was found a few times. The rearrangement links TRBV6-1 to TRBJ1-1; D uncertain. The V gene's germline CDR1 is MNHNS and CDR2 SASEGT. The V end lost 3 bases, the J end lost 1 base, and 24 bases lay between the germline ends. There are 19 residues in the CDR3. CDR3 sequence (DNA): TGTGCCAGCAGTGATTCCCTTGTTGCCCGAATTGACAAGAACACTGAAGCTTTCTTT. As protein: CASSDSLVARIDKNTEAFF.

This clone appeared a few times. The rearrangement uses TRBV18 and TRBJ2-5; no reliable D call. The CDR3 covers 12 residues. Deletions cut 3 bases from V and 5 bases from J, with 7 bases between. Germline loops: CDR1 KGHSH, CDR2 LQKENI. DNA for the CDR3: TGTGCCAGCTCACCGCGCGCCGAGACCCAGTACTTC. This encodes CASSPRAETQYF.

The CDR3 nucleotides read TGCGCCAGCAGCTTGGACGGGAGTGGCACCTACGAGCAGTACTTC. Amino acid sequence: CASSLDGSGTYEQYF. The chain combines TRBV5-1 with TRBJ2-7, with a weak D call TRBD2 (6 bases). CDR3 length equals 15 residues. V gave up 0 bases and J gave up 2 bases, with 12 bases separating them. In germline, CDR1 is SGHRS, CDR2 YFSETQ.

The V call is TRBV14, the J call TRBJ2-7; D may be TRBD1 (5 bases). The germline gives CDR1 SGHDN, CDR2 FVKESK. Trimming took 3 bases from V and 3 from J, leaving 9 bases between them. This CDR3 is built from 13 residues. As DNA, the CDR3 is TGTGCCAGCAGCCACATAGACAGCTACGAGCAGTACTTC. It translates to CASSHIDSYEQYF.

The rearrangement links TRBV2 to TRBJ2-1; weak D call: TRBD2 (6 bases). Germline assignment: CDR1 SNHLY and CDR2 FYNNEI. V lost 6 bases and J lost 2, with 11 bases in between. The CDR3 runs to 14 residues. CDR3 sequence: CASRGDSTYNEQFF. CDR3 DNA sequence: TGTGCCAGCAGGGGGGACTCGACCTACAATGAGCAGTTCTTC.

In DNA form, the CDR3 reads TGTGCCAGCAGCCTCGGACAGGGCGGGAGCACTGAAGCTTTCTTT. This gives the protein CASSLGQGGSTEAFF. This sequence joins TRBV7-9 and TRBJ1-1; 8 bases are shared with TRBD1. Germline V gene lookup returns CDR1 SEHNR and CDR2 FQNEAQ (reference sequence). Trimming removed 5 bases from V and 4 bases from J; junction bases left unmatched: 9. CDR3 length: 15 residues.

As concerns this clone: The same CDR3 is also encoded by other DNA sequences in this sample. The chain recombines TRBV20-1 with TRBJ2-5, with D perhaps TRBD1 (5 bases). Trimming cost V 6 bases and J 5 bases, with 10 bases left between them. This CDR3 comprises 11 residues. Germline values: CDR1 DFQATT, CDR2 SNEGSKA (reference sequence). The CDR3 bases are TGCAGTGCCCGGGCAGGGGAGACCCAGTACTTC. Its protein is CSARAGETQYF.

J is TRBJ2-7 and V is TRBV2; TRBD1 agrees at 10 bases. The junction had 5 bases not matched to a gene; V was cut back by 6 bases and J by 3 bases. This CDR3 spans 14 amino acids. Germline lookup yields CDR1 SNHLY and CDR2 FYNNEI. The CDR3 protein is CASRPGQGIYEQYF. CDR3 nucleotides: TGTGCCAGCAGGCCGGGACAGGGGATCTACGAGCAGTACTTC.

This clone came up a few times. The genes are TRBV7-9 and TRBJ1-5; D is uncertain. The CDR3 has 15 amino acids. CDR1 and CDR2 from the germline V gene are SEHNR and FQNEAQ (reference sequence). The V gene lost 8 bases and the J gene lost 2 bases, with 16 bases spanning the gap. Here the CDR3 DNA reads TGTGCCAGCGGGTCGGGGAATAGAGGCAATCAGCCCCAGCATTTT. Protein sequence: CASGSGNRGNQPQHF.

This clone was picked up a small number of times. This sequence joins TRBV30 and TRBJ2-7; D gene ambiguous. The CDR3 is 11 amino acids. CDR1 is GTSNPN, CDR2 SVGIG, per germline (reference sequence). V was shortened by 1 base and J by 4 bases, with 5 bases between the two germline ends. Here the CDR3 reads CAWSGRYEQYF. Here the CDR3 DNA reads TGTGCCTGGAGTGGGCGGTACGAGCAGTACTTC.

This chain joins TRBV30 and TRBJ2-5, with 7 bases identical to TRBD1. The germline gives CDR1 GTSNPN, CDR2 SVGIG (reference sequence). The CDR3 is 11 amino acids. The V gene end was trimmed by 6 bases and the J gene end by 4 bases; junction bases not matched to a gene: 2. CDR3 residues: CACGQAETQYF. The CDR3 DNA follows: TGTGCCTGTGGACAGGCAGAGACCCAGTACTTC.

This clone was observed a few times. The chain uses TRBV5-1 and TRBJ2-6; the match to TRBD1 covers 8 bases. Germline assignment: CDR1 SGHRS and CDR2 YFSETQ. V shed 4 bases, J shed 0 bases, and the junction held 12 bases outside the gene matches. The CDR3 runs to 19 residues. The CDR3 protein is CASSHAGTGIFSGANVLTF. The CDR3 bases are TGCGCCAGCAGCCACGCCGGGACAGGTATCTTCTCTGGGGCCAACGTCCTGACTTTC. Drawing the rest from reference TRBV5-1 and TRBJ2-6, the complete variable domain is KAGVTQTPRYLIKTRGQQVTLSCSPISGHRSVSWYQQTPGQGLQFLFEYFSETQRNKGNFPGRFSGRQFSNSRSEMNVSTLELGDSALYLCASSHAGTGIFSGANVLTFGAGSRLTVL.

V gene TRBV18 combines with J gene TRBJ1-5; the D gene is possibly TRBD1 (6 bases). Per the germline V gene, CDR1 is KGHSH and CDR2 is LQKENI. The CDR3 sequence is 15 residues long. Trimming removed 5 bases from V and 4 bases from J, with 15 bases in between. CDR3 nucleotide sequence: TGTGCCAGCTCAGGTCAACAGGGACTAAATCAGCCCCAGCATTTT. Its protein product is CASSGQQGLNQPQHF.

The rearrangement uses TRBV6-5 and TRBJ2-3; D might be TRBD1 (5 bases). CDR1 is MNHEY, CDR2 SVGAGI, per germline. The CDR3 runs 15 residues. The germline V and J ends were trimmed by 6 bases and 2 bases, with 15 bases remaining between them. The chain's CDR3 is CASRLQGTSTDTQYF. The CDR3 DNA is TGTGCCAGCAGACTCCAGGGAACCTCCACAGATACGCAGTATTTT.

This chain's CDR3 is CASSLGIRKKGHRFKDGYTF. The CDR3 DNA reads TGTGCCAGCAGCTTAGGAATTCGGAAAAAAGGACATCGCTTTAAGGATGGCTACACCTTC. The chain is built from TRBV13 and TRBJ1-2, with D possibly matching TRBD1 (5 bases). The CDR3 length is 20 residues. Germline V gene data show CDR1 as PRHDT and CDR2 as FYEKMQ (reference sequence). Trimming took off 0 bases at V and 6 bases at J, with 29 bases between the two ends.

V is TRBV5-4 and J is TRBJ2-2; D perhaps matches TRBD2 (6 bases). Germline lookup yields CDR1 SGHNT and CDR2 YYREEE (reference sequence). V was pared by 0 bases and J by 1 base, with 10 bases between. The length of the CDR3 is 16 residues. CDR3 sequence reads: CASSLVGGRNTGELFF. The DNA of the CDR3 is TGTGCCAGCAGCTTGGTGGGGGGAAGGAACACCGGGGAGCTGTTTTTT.

This clone was seen a few times. This chain connects TRBV30 to TRBJ1-2; 8 bases are a match to TRBD1. CDR3 length: 12 amino acids. Trimming removed 2 bases from V and 13 bases from J; junction bases left unmatched: 9. Germline V CDR1 and CDR2: GTSNPN, SVGIG (reference sequence). In nucleotides, the CDR3 is TGTGCCTGGAGTCCGGGACAGGTCACTCCCACCTTC. Its protein product is CAWSPGQVTPTF.

The chain recombines TRBV27 with TRBJ2-5; a possible D gene is TRBD2 (7 bases). Germline lookup yields CDR1 MNHEY and CDR2 SMNVEV (reference sequence). The CDR3 has 15 residues. Trimming shortened V by 7 bases and J by 2 bases, and 17 bases separated the two germline ends. The CDR3 DNA follows: TGTGCCAGCAAGGGGGGGTGGGCAGCGCAAGAGACCCAGTACTTC. Amino acids: CASKGGWAAQETQYF.

V usage is TRBV6-6 and J usage is TRBJ2-6; the D gene is possibly TRBD2 (5 bases). Germline lookup yields CDR1 MNHNY and CDR2 SVGAGI (reference sequence). The ends were cut back, 8 bases at V and 4 bases at J, with 12 bases in the middle. The CDR3 runs to 14 residues. The CDR3 reads CASSQRTGANVLTF. The CDR3 DNA follows: TGTGCCAGCTCCCAGCGGACCGGGGCCAACGTCCTGACTTTC.

V and J are TRBV28 and TRBJ1-2; 8 bases map to TRBD1. The CDR3 extends over 14 amino acids. Per germline, CDR1 MDHEN and CDR2 SYDVKM. V dropped 6 bases and J dropped 3; count of bases not matched to a gene: 6. CDR3 sequence reads: CASSGTGSHYGYTF. CDR3 in DNA: TGTGCCAGCAGCGGGACAGGTAGCCACTATGGCTACACCTTC.

This clone was recorded a few times. V is TRBV7-9 and J is TRBJ2-3, with unresolved D. CDR1 and CDR2 from the germline V gene are SEHNR and FQNEAQ (reference sequence). The CDR3 length is 12 residues. With 4 bases removed from V and 6 bases from J, the gap between germline ends came to 8 bases. DNA of the CDR3: TGTGCCAGCAGCTACTCTTGGGATACGCAGTATTTT. This gives the protein CASSYSWDTQYF.

This clone was seen a few times. The chain employs TRBV4-3 and TRBJ2-4, with a possible D match to TRBD1 (5 bases). This CDR3 has 15 amino acids. Germline CDR1 reads LGHNA; CDR2 reads YSLEER. The V and J ends lost 1 base and 8 bases respectively, with 15 bases between them. The CDR3 region is CASSQGQNPRDIQYF. As DNA, the CDR3 is TGCGCCAGCAGCCAAGGACAGAACCCTAGGGACATTCAGTACTTC.